These 2 T cell receptor beta chains were all obtained from the same sample, sequenced in a study of blood T cell repertoires in COVID-19. Data came from immunoSEQ multiplex PCR; TCRdb stores just in-frame clones and leaves some out. Of 200,000 or so clones detected, approximately 88% appear once; the ten largest clones hold 2% to 2.5%. Sequencing was carried out using PBMCs or T cells enriched from blood (not recorded which). These receptors all stem from a woman aged 40 to 55 with acute COVID-19.

CDR3 nucleotide sequence: TGTGCCAGCTCACAAGAGACAGTTGGAAACACTGAAGCTTTCTTT. It encodes CASSQETVGNTEAFF. The chain recombines TRBV18 with TRBJ1-1; D possibly corresponds to TRBD1 (5 bases). The CDR3 sequence is 15 residues long. V was cut by 4 bases and J by 2 bases, with 14 bases left in between. Germline CDR1 reads KGHSH; CDR2 reads LQKENI.

The chain carries TRBV24-1 and TRBJ2-1, with 11 bases aligning to TRBD2. V lost 10 bases, J lost 10 bases, and 17 bases stayed unmatched. This CDR3 has 16 residues. Per the germline V gene, CDR1 is KGHDR and CDR2 is SFDVKD. CDR3: CATQRPGLAVLREQFF. CDR3 coding DNA: TGTGCCACGCAGCGTCCGGGACTAGCGGTCCTCCGGGAGCAGTTCTTC.